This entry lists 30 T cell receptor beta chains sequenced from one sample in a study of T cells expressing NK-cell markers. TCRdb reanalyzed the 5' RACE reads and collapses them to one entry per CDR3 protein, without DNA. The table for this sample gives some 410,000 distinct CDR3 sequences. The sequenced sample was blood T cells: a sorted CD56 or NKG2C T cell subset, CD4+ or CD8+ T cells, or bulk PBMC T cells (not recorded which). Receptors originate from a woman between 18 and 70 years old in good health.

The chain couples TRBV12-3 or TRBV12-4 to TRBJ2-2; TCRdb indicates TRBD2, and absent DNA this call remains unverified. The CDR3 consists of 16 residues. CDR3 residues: CASSWVAGVSTGELFF.

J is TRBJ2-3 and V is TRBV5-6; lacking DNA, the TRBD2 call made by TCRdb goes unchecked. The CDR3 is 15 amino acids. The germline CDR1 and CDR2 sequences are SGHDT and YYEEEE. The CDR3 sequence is CASSFEREGLDTQYF.

The CDR3 loop reads CASSPERQGGSFF. The chain joins TRBV18 to TRBJ1-1; without DNA, the TCRdb call of TRBD1 cannot be checked. The CDR3 extends over 13 amino acids. The germline gives CDR1 KGHSH, CDR2 LQKENI. Variable domain in full (rest from reference TRBV18 and TRBJ1-1): NAGVMQNPRHLVRRRGQEARLRCSPMKGHSHVYWYRQLPEEGLKFMVYLQKENIIDESGMPKERFSAEFPKEGPSILRIQQVVRGDSAAYFCASSPERQGGSFFGQGTRLTVV.

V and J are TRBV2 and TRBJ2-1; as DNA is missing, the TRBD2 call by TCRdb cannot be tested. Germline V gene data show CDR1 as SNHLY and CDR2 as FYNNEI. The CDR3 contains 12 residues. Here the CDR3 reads CASSWTSDEQFF. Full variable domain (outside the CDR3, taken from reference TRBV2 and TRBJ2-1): EPEVTQTPSHQVTQMGQEVILRCVPISNHLYFYWYRQILGQKVEFLVSFYNNEISEKSEIFDDQFSVERPDGSNFTLKIRSTKLEDSAMYFCASSWTSDEQFFGPGTRLTVL.

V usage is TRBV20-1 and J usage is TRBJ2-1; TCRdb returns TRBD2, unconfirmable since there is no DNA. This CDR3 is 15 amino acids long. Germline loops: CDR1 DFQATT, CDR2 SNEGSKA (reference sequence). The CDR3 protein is CSASLGLAGYNEQFF.

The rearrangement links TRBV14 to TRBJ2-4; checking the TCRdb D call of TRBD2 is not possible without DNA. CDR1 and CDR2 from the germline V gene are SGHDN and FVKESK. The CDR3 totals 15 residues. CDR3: CASSLSGGAKNIQYF.

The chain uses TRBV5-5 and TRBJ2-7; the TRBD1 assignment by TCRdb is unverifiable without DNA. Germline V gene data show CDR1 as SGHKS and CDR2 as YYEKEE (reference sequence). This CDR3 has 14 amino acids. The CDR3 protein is CASSSRDRSYEQYF.

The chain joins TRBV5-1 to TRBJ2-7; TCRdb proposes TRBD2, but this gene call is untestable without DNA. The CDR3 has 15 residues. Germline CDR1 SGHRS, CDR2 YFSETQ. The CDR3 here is CASSLAAGGLYEQYF.

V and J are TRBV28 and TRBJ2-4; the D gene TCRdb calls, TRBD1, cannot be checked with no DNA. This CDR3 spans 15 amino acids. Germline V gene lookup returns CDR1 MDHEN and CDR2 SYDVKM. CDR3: CASSLTGIAKNIQYF.

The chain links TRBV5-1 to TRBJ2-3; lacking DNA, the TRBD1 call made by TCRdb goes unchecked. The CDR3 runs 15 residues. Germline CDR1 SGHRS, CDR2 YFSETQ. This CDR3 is CASSPGDPLTDTQYF.

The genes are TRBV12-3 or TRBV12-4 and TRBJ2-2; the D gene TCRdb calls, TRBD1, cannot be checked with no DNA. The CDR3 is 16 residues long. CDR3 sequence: CASSFRRGPNTGELFF.

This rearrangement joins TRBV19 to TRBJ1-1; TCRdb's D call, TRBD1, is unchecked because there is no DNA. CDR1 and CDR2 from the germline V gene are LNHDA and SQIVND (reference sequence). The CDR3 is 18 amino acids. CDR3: CASSIFGGGRVMNTEAFF.

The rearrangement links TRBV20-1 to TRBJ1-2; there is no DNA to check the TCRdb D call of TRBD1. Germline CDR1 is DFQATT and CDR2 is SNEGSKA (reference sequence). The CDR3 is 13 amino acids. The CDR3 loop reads CSATIGGVDGYTF.

CDR3 sequence reads: CASRDRGSYGYTF. The chain links TRBV25-1 to TRBJ1-2; TCRdb reports TRBD1, a call that lacks DNA to check it against. This CDR3 contains 13 residues. Germline lookup yields CDR1 MGHDK and CDR2 SYGVNS.

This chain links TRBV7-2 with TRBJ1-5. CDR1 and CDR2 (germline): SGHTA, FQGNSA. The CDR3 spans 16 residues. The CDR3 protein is CASSSSNLWGNQPQHF.

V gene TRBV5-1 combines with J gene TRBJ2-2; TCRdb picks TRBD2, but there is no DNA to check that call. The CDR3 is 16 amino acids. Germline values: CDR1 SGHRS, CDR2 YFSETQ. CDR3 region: CASSQGGRVGTGELFF.

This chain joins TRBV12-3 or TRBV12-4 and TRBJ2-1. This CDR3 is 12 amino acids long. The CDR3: CASSSLNNEQFF.

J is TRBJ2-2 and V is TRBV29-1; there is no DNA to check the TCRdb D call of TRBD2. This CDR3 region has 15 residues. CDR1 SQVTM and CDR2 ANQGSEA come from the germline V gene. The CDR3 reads CSARAGDTNTGELFF.

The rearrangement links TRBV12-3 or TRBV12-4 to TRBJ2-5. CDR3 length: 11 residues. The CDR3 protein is CASRGKETQYF.

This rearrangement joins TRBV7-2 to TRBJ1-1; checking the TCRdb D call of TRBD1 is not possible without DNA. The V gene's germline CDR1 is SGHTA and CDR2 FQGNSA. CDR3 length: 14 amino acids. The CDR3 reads CASSLGPGAAEAFF. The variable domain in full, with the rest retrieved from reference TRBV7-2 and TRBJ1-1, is GAGVSQSPSNKVTEKGKDVELRCDPISGHTALYWYRQSLGQGLEFLIYFQGNSAPDKSGLPSDRFSAERTGGSVSTLTIQRTQQEDSAVYLCASSLGPGAAEAFFGQGTRLTVV.

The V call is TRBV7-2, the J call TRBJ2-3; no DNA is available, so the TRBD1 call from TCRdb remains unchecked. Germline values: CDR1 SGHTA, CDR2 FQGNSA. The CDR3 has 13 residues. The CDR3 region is CASSRPKADTQYF.

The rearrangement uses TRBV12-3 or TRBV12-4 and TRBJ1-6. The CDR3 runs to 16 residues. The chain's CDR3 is CASSLVSALYNSPLHF.

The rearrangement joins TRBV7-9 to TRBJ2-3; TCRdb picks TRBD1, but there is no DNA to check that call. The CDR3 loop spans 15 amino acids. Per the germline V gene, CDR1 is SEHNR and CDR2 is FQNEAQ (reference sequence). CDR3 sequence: CASTPGGGGTDTQYF.

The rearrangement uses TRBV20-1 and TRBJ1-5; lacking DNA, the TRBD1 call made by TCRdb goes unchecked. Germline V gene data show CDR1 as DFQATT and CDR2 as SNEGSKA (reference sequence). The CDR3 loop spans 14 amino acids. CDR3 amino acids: CSASSYRGPQPQHF.

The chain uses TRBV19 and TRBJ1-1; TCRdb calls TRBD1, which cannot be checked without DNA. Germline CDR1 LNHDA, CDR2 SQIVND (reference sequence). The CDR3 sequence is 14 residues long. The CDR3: CASWAPGRNSEAFF.

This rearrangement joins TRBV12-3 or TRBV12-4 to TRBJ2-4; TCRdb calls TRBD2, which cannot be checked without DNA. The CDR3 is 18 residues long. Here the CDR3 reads CASGGLAGGPGAKNIQYF.

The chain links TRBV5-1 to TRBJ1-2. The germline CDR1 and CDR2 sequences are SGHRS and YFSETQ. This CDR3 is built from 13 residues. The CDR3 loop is CASSETHNYGYTF.

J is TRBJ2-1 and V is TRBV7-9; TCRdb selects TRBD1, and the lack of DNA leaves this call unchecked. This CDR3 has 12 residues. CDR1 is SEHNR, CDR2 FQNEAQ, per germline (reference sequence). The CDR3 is CASRRDRGEQFF.

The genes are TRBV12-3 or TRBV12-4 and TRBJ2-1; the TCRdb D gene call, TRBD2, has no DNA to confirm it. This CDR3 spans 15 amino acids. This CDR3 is CASSLGLAGGIEQFF.

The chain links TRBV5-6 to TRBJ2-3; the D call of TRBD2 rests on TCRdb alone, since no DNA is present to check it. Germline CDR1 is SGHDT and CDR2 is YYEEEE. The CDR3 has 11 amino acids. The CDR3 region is CASSLGLARDF.